The entry below gives a single TCR beta chain sequence along with its context. The V and J ends lost 3 bases and 5 bases respectively, with 19 bases between them. The CDR3 runs 16 residues. CDR1 is SGHAT and CDR2 is FQNNGV in the germline V gene. The record originates from a study of response to subunit inactivated influenza vaccine. MiXCR was run by TCRdb on the RT-PCR reads, yielding one entry per CDR3 protein. The sample holds around 520,000 distinct CDR3 sequences, 25% seen once. The V gene is TRBV11-2, the J gene TRBJ2-5, with D perhaps being TRBD1 or TRBD2 (7 bases each). The sample here was CD4+ T cells sorted from PBMCs, taken roughly 5 days after vaccination. The TCR originated in a man aged 45-65 years who received an inactivated influenza vaccine. CDR3 amino acids: CASSFRGGVVHETQYF. In nucleotides, the CDR3 is TGTGCCAGCAGCTTCAGGGGGGGAGTGGTTCACGAGACCCAGTACTTC.